These 18 T cell receptor beta chains were all obtained from the same sample, sequenced in a study of T cells in Graves' hyperthyroidism and ophthalmopathy. Researchers took RNA transcripts and amplified the TCR beta CDR3 regions from them. TCR CDR3 underwent first-round RT-PCR with the HTBI primer set. One entry per CDR3 protein results from TCRdb running MiXCR on the multiplex PCR reads. The sample consists of some 560,000 distinct CDR3 sequences, 15% to 18% of them appearing once. The sample was blood. These receptors all come from a woman aged 25-40 years with Graves' hyperthyroidism.

At least ten counts were recorded for this clonotype. The chain employs TRBV20-1 and TRBJ2-3, with 7 bases aligning to TRBD2. Germline CDR1 reads DFQATT; CDR2 reads SNEGSKA (reference sequence). V was clipped by 3 bases and J by 6 bases; unmatched bases: 6. There are 13 residues in the CDR3. CDR3 sequence (DNA): TGCAGTGCTAGTCGACTAGCAGGGGATACGCAGTATTTT. Translating it yields CSASRLAGDTQYF.

This clonotype was picked up many times. The chain couples TRBV11-2 to TRBJ2-1; TRBD2 aligns across 11 bases. The CDR3 length is 17 residues. Germline-derived CDR1 and CDR2 are SGHAT and FQNNGV. The J segment lost 4 bases and the V segment lost 5 bases, leaving 10 bases of the junction unmatched. The CDR3 bases are TGTGCCAGCAGCCATCGTCCTATAGCGGGAGGGTACAATGAGCAGTTCTTC. Translation: CASSHRPIAGGYNEQFF.

A remark on this clonotype: The CDR3 does not end in the conserved phenylalanine or tryptophan, so this is likely a read error. The chain has TRBV12-3 or TRBV12-4 and TRBJ2-7; tentatively, D is TRBD2 (5 bases). The CDR3 is made up of 13 amino acids. V was cut by 5 bases and J by 6 bases, with 14 bases left in between. For the CDR3, the DNA is TGTGCCAGCAGTCTCCTCGTGAGGGCCGAGCAGTACTCC. This encodes CASSLLVRAEQYS.

This clonotype was seen ten or more times. The CDR3, as DNA: TGTGCCAGCAGCTCCCTCGGGACAGGGGTTTCACCCCTCCACTTT. It translates to CASSSLGTGVSPLHF. The chain carries TRBV7-9 and TRBJ1-6; 10 bases fit TRBD1. The germline V gene has CDR1 SEHNR and CDR2 FQNEAQ (reference sequence). The V and J ends lost 4 bases and 9 bases, in that order; junction bases with no gene match: 6. The CDR3 runs to 15 residues.

The table lists this clonotype with many counts. The CDR3 DNA reads as TGCGCCAGCAGCCAGGGGCTAGCGGGAGAGTGGGACGAGCAGTACTTC. Its protein product is CASSQGLAGEWDEQYF. The rearrangement links TRBV4-1 to TRBJ2-7, with 10 bases that match TRBD2. Germline V gene lookup returns CDR1 MGHRA and CDR2 YSYEKL. Germline trimming cut 3 bases from V and 5 bases from J; bases unmatched to any gene: 10. The CDR3 length is 16 residues.

This clonotype has at least ten counts. The V and J genes are TRBV27 and TRBJ2-6; 8 bases match TRBD2. There are 16 residues in the CDR3. Trimming took 9 bases from V and 2 from J; bases not matched to a gene: 9. Germline CDR1 is MNHEY and CDR2 is SMNVEV (reference sequence). The CDR3 region is CASSGATGTGANVLTF. The CDR3 nucleotides are TGTGCCAGTAGCGGGGCGACCGGGACTGGGGCCAACGTCCTGACTTTC.

This chain connects TRBV6-6 to TRBJ2-3; D perhaps matches TRBD2 (5 bases). V was cut by 1 base and J by 1 base, with 6 bases left in between. The CDR3 covers 14 residues. Germline assignment: CDR1 MNHNY and CDR2 SVGAGI (reference sequence). CDR3 sequence reads: CASSYWRGTDTQYF. The DNA for the CDR3 is TGTGCCAGCAGTTACTGGCGGGGCACAGATACGCAGTATTTT.

The chain combines TRBV3-1 with TRBJ2-7; 10 nucleotides agree with TRBD2. Trimming took 11 bases from V and 6 from J; bases not matched to a gene: 19. Germline lookup yields CDR1 LGHDT and CDR2 YNNKEL (reference sequence). The length of the CDR3 is 16 residues. The CDR3 nucleotides read TGTGCCTCAGCATGGGCCCCCCTAGCGGGAGTTAGCGAGCAGTACTTC. Its translation is CASAWAPLAGVSEQYF.

This clonotype was seen at least ten times. The J gene is TRBJ1-5, the V gene TRBV6-1; D unresolved. Germline lookup yields CDR1 MNHNS and CDR2 SASEGT. This CDR3 comprises 14 residues. V was clipped by 11 bases and J by 0 bases, with 14 bases between them. CDR3 amino acids: CAAQPRGSNQPQHF. The CDR3 DNA follows: TGTGCCGCCCAGCCACGGGGTAGCAATCAGCCCCAGCATTTT.

Many counts were recorded for this clonotype. V usage is TRBV20-1 and J usage is TRBJ1-1; D gene unclear. This CDR3 has 13 amino acids. In germline, CDR1 is DFQATT, CDR2 SNEGSKA (reference sequence). V lost 3 bases to trimming and J lost 1 base, with 9 bases between them. DNA of the CDR3: TGCAGTGCTAGGAGGGCGGGGAACACTGAAGCTTTCTTT. Translation: CSARRAGNTEAFF.

The V and J genes are TRBV7-6 and TRBJ2-6; the match to TRBD2 covers 10 bases. Germline lookup yields CDR1 SGHVS and CDR2 FNYEAQ. The CDR3 loop spans 18 amino acids. Trimming cost V 5 bases and J 0 bases; bases outside gene matches: 7. CDR3 loop: CASSPPLAGVSGANVLTF. In nucleotides, the CDR3 is TGTGCCAGCAGCCCACCTCTAGCGGGGGTCTCTGGGGCCAACGTCCTGACTTTC.

This clonotype has ten or more counts. The gene calls are TRBV5-8 and TRBJ1-5; D might be TRBD1 (6 bases). Germline V lookup: CDR1 SGHTS, CDR2 YDEGEE. The V end was cut by 0 bases, the J end by 6 bases, with 10 bases between. The CDR3 runs 14 residues. The CDR3, as DNA: TGTGCCAGCAGCTTGGCCGGGACAACTCAGCCCCAGCATTTT. Translating gives CASSLAGTTQPQHF. The full variable domain, its missing parts supplied by reference TRBV5-8 and TRBJ1-5, is EAGVTQSPTHLIKTRGQQATLRCSPISGHTSVYWYQQALGLGLQFLLWYDEGEERNRGNFPPRFSGRQFPNYSSELNVNALELEDSALYLCASSLAGTTQPQHFGDGTRLSIL.

This clonotype was recorded many times. V is TRBV30 and J is TRBJ1-6; tentatively, D is TRBD1 (5 bases). Per germline, CDR1 GTSNPN and CDR2 SVGIG (reference sequence). Trimming stripped 4 bases from V and 10 bases from J, with 11 bases between. The CDR3 has 12 amino acids. This chain's CDR3 is CAWKRQQSPLHF. DNA for the CDR3: TGTGCCTGGAAACGACAGCAATCACCCCTCCACTTT.

This clonotype was found many times. The chain uses TRBV18 and TRBJ1-5; D perhaps matches TRBD1 (5 bases). The CDR3 loop spans 13 amino acids. V was cut by 3 bases and J by 3 bases, with 6 bases left in between. CDR1 and CDR2 from the germline V gene are KGHSH and LQKENI. CDR3 loop: CASSPGTNQPQHF. The CDR3 bases are TGTGCCAGCTCACCCGGGACCAATCAGCCCCAGCATTTT.

There are many counts of this clonotype. This chain connects TRBV5-1 to TRBJ1-2, with D hard to call. The CDR3 is made up of 17 amino acids. In germline, CDR1 is SGHRS, CDR2 YFSETQ. Deletions cut 2 bases from V and 1 base from J, with 18 bases between. This CDR3 reads CASSLHGNLKINYGYTF. The CDR3 DNA sequence: TGCGCCAGCAGCTTACATGGGAACCTCAAGATTAACTATGGCTACACCTTC.

This clonotype was seen repeatedly, ten times or more. The chain carries TRBV20-1 and TRBJ2-7; D perhaps matches TRBD2 (5 bases). CDR1 is DFQATT, CDR2 SNEGSKA, per germline (reference sequence). The CDR3 is 14 amino acids. The ends were cut back, 0 bases at V and 6 bases at J, with 15 bases in the middle. The CDR3 DNA reads TGCAGTGCTAGAGATCCGTGGCTAGCCACCGAGCAGTACTTC. Protein product: CSARDPWLATEQYF.

This clonotype has at least ten counts. The chain couples TRBV7-2 to TRBJ2-1, with 9 bases matching TRBD2. This CDR3 has 15 residues. CDR1 and CDR2 (germline): SGHTA, FQGNSA. The V gene end was trimmed by 5 bases and the J gene end by 4 bases; junction bases not matched to a gene: 6. As DNA, the CDR3 is TGTGCCAGCAGCGGGACTAGCTCAGATTACAATGAGCAGTTCTTC. It translates to CASSGTSSDYNEQFF.

In its sample, this clonotype was seen many times. The chain uses TRBV24-1 and TRBJ2-3; D might be TRBD2 (6 bases). The V and J ends lost 5 bases and 4 bases respectively, with 9 bases between them. The CDR3 consists of 13 residues. CDR1 KGHDR and CDR2 SFDVKD come from the germline V gene. CDR3 region: CATSASGADTQYF. In DNA form, the CDR3 reads TGTGCCACCAGTGCGTCGGGAGCAGATACGCAGTATTTT.